This T cell receptor (beta chain) was captured by sequencing in a study of Graves' ophthalmopathy and Graves' hyperthyroidism. If patients had other autoimmune diseases, uncontrolled infections, pregnancy or lactation, they were excluded. Amplification from RNA transcripts yielded the TCR beta CDR3 regions. Second-round multiplex PCR came after a first-round RT-PCR that employed HTBI primers. TCRdb re-called the multiplex PCR reads with MiXCR, one entry per CDR3 protein. The profile covers about 160,000 distinct CDR3 sequences, with around 39% appearing a single time and around 9.3% taken by the ten largest. Germline V gene lookup returns CDR1 MNHEY and CDR2 SVGEGT. V was clipped by 2 bases and J by 5 bases, with 15 bases between them. The CDR3 spans 16 residues.

V and J are TRBV6-2 or TRBV6-3 and TRBJ2-2, with D maybe TRBD2 (5 bases). This TCR came from a young man with Graves' ophthalmopathy. Sequences were obtained from peripheral blood. The CDR3: CASSYPPTGWTGELFF. The CDR3 DNA is TGTGCCAGCAGTTACCCCCCAACGGGATGGACCGGGGAGCTGTTTTTT.